The sequence of this T cell receptor (beta chain) was determined in a study of identical twins. This CDR3 has 13 residues. Germline V gene data show CDR1 as SEHNR and CDR2 as FQNEAQ (reference sequence). The ends were cut back, 2 bases at V and 13 bases at J, with 15 bases in the middle. Template switching supplied a universal primer site; unique molecular identifiers were carried on the cDNA. Via MiXCR, TCRdb re-called the 5' RACE reads, giving one row per CDR3 protein. The sample contains roughly 1.6 million distinct CDR3 sequences, under 35% of which appear only once. The rearrangement joins TRBV7-9 to TRBJ2-4; no definite D call. The material sequenced was cord blood. The source is a newborn girl in good health. CDR3 in amino acids: CASSLYSYHEQYF. CDR3 coding DNA: TGTGCCAGCAGCTTATATAGTTACCATGAGCAGTACTTC. The full variable domain, with the rest looked up from reference TRBV7-9 and TRBJ2-4, is DTGVSQNPRHKITKRGQNVTFRCDPISEHNRLYWYRQTLGQGPEFLTYFQNEAQLEKSRLLSDRFSAERPKGSFSTLEIQRTEQGDSAMYLCASSLYSYHEQYFGAGTRLSVL.